The 13 T cell receptor beta chains given below trace back to one sample, sequenced in a study of T cell responses to AZD1222 COVID-19 vaccine. Data came from immunoSEQ multiplex PCR; TCRdb stores just in-frame clones and leaves some out. Of around 100,000 clones in the sample, about 88% were seen once. Sequenced material: peripheral blood, taken on day 0 of AZD1222 vaccination. These TCRs come from an adult in good health.

This chain uses TRBV29-1 with TRBJ2-3, with 10 bases aligning to TRBD1. The CDR3 has 17 amino acids. Germline lookup yields CDR1 SQVTM and CDR2 ANQGSEA. The V segment lost 0 bases and the J segment 0 bases; nucleotides outside the gene matches: 6. CDR3 loop: CSVEDWTGGTSTDTQYF. For the CDR3, the DNA is TGCAGCGTTGAAGACTGGACAGGGGGAACTAGCACAGATACGCAGTATTTT.

V is TRBV3-1 (or the pseudogene TRBV3-2) and J is TRBJ1-1, with D perhaps matching TRBD1 (6 bases). V gave up 4 bases and J gave up 10 bases, with 13 bases separating them. Germline CDR1 LGHDT, CDR2 YNNKEL (reference sequence). CDR3 length: 12 amino acids. As DNA, the CDR3 is TGTGCCAGCAGCCGCGAACAGGGACCAGCTTTCTTT. Its translation is CASSREQGPAFF.

The chain couples TRBV7-9 to TRBJ1-1, with unresolved D. The CDR3 runs to 14 residues. Trimming shortened V by 2 bases and J by 2 bases, and 9 bases separated the two germline ends. From germline, CDR1 is SEHNR and CDR2 FQNEAQ (reference sequence). CDR3 DNA: TGTGCCAGCAGCTTACTGCCCGGAAACACTGAAGCTTTCTTT. This translates into CASSLLPGNTEAFF.

The rearrangement joins TRBV4-2 to TRBJ1-4, with D unresolved. The CDR3 has 13 amino acids. Germline V CDR1 and CDR2: LGHNA, YNFKEQ. Trimming left V 2 bases short and J 8 bases short, with 9 bases between. DNA of the CDR3: TGTGCCAGCAGCCAATACATTGAAGAAAAACTGTTTTTT. It yields the protein CASSQYIEEKLFF.

The chain joins TRBV3-1 (or the pseudogene TRBV3-2) to TRBJ2-2, with 12 bases that match TRBD2. The CDR3 has 21 residues. The V segment lost 0 bases and the J segment 7 bases; nucleotides outside the gene matches: 18. Germline V gene sequence: CDR1 LGHDT, CDR2 YNNKEL (reference sequence). CDR3 amino acids: CASSQEPELAGGPLGFGELFF. DNA for the CDR3: TGTGCCAGCAGCCAAGAGCCCGAACTAGCGGGGGGTCCCTTAGGGTTCGGGGAGCTGTTTTTT.

This chain connects TRBV5-8 to TRBJ2-3, with 7 positions matching TRBD2. The CDR3 has 15 amino acids. CDR1 is SGHTS and CDR2 is YDEGEE in the germline V gene. Trimming took 3 bases from V and 0 from J; bases not matched to a gene: 4. This CDR3 reads CASSSGGVSTDTQYF. In nucleotides, the CDR3 is TGTGCCAGCAGCTCTGGGGGGGTGAGCACAGATACGCAGTATTTT. Full variable domain (outside the CDR3, taken from reference TRBV5-8 and TRBJ2-3): EAGVTQSPTHLIKTRGQQATLRCSPISGHTSVYWYQQALGLGLQFLLWYDEGEERNRGNFPPRFSGRQFPNYSSELNVNALELEDSALYLCASSSGGVSTDTQYFGPGTRLTVL.

The chain has TRBV11-2 and TRBJ1-2; 7 bases are a match to TRBD1. The CDR3 length is 14 residues. V shed 1 base, J shed 1 base, and the junction held 0 bases outside the gene matches. Germline V gene sequence: CDR1 SGHAT, CDR2 FQNNGV. The CDR3 protein is CASSLGDSNYGYTF. In DNA form, the CDR3 reads TGTGCCAGCAGCTTAGGGGACAGTAACTATGGCTACACCTTC.

This chain links TRBV5-1 with TRBJ2-3; D not resolved. The CDR3 contains 14 residues. V shed 0 bases and J shed 5 bases, with 10 bases lying between them. CDR1 SGHRS and CDR2 YFSETQ come from the germline V gene. In DNA form, the CDR3 reads TGCGCCAGCAGCTTGGGGGTTTTAGGAGATACGCAGTATTTT. Translating it yields CASSLGVLGDTQYF.

The sample holds one count of this clone. The chain couples TRBV5-1 to TRBJ1-2; 7 nucleotides line up with TRBD1. With V trimmed by 4 bases and J by 10 bases, 13 bases remained unmatched. From germline, CDR1 is SGHRS and CDR2 YFSETQ. This CDR3 is built from 14 residues. The CDR3 loop is CASSLGQDQGVYTF. The CDR3 nucleotides are TGCGCCAGCAGCCTCGGACAGGACCAAGGCGTCTACACCTTC.

The chain carries TRBV29-1 and TRBJ1-6; TRBD1 aligns across 8 bases. Losses at the gene ends were 5 bases for V and 7 bases for J; bases not matched to a gene: 7. This CDR3 region has 14 residues. The germline V gene encodes CDR1 SQVTM and CDR2 ANQGSEA. CDR3 DNA sequence: TGCAGCGTTACTGCCGGACAGGGAAATTCACCCCTCCACTTT. It translates to CSVTAGQGNSPLHF.

This chain joins TRBV4-2 and TRBJ2-3, with 7 bases fitting TRBD2. In germline, CDR1 is LGHNA, CDR2 YNFKEQ. The trim removed 4 bases at V and 1 base at J, leaving 8 bases unmatched. The CDR3 has 16 residues. As DNA, the CDR3 is TGTGCCAGCAGCCCAGTAGTGGGGGGGGGCACAGATACGCAGTATTTT. Translation gives CASSPVVGGGTDTQYF.

The V and J genes are TRBV9 and TRBJ1-2; no reliable D call. Germline CDR1 is SGDLS and CDR2 is YYNGEE. CDR3 length equals 13 residues. V was trimmed by 0 bases and J by 3 bases, leaving 6 bases between them. CDR3 sequence: CASSVGQDYGYTF. DNA of the CDR3: TGTGCCAGCAGCGTAGGCCAGGACTATGGCTACACCTTC. Looking up the rest from reference TRBV9 and TRBJ1-2 gives the full variable domain: DSGVTQTPKHLITATGQRVTLRCSPRSGDLSVYWYQQSLDQGLQFLIQYYNGEERAKGNILERFSAQQFPDLHSELNLSSLELGDSALYFCASSVGQDYGYTFGSGTRLTVV.

The chain recombines TRBV5-1 with TRBJ1-5; D uncertain. The V end lost 2 bases, the J end lost 6 bases, and 12 bases lay between the germline ends. This CDR3 is built from 14 residues. Germline assignment: CDR1 SGHRS and CDR2 YFSETQ. CDR3 in amino acids: CASSFGEVGQPQHF. DNA of the CDR3: TGCGCCAGCAGCTTTGGGGAGGTAGGTCAGCCCCAGCATTTT.